This T cell receptor (beta chain) was captured by sequencing in a study of blood T cells in healthy people across ages. Whole-study context: When template switching was applied, about one barcoded beta molecule was captured per two T cells.

The second PCR ran roughly 7 to 12 cycles with a sample-barcoded 5' primer and J-beta primers. A template-switch adaptor that had 12 random nucleotides put a tag on each cDNA molecule. One entry per CDR3 protein results from TCRdb running MiXCR on the 5' RACE reads. This table holds hundreds of thousands of distinct CDR3 sequences, under 50% found once. Donor samples were obtained from healthy Caucasian individuals from Russia, aged 6 to 90. Total RNA amounts of at least 6 micrograms were extracted per sample. CDR1 and CDR2 from the germline V gene are KGHDR and SFDVKD. Trimming stripped 7 bases from V and 5 bases from J, with 7 bases between. The CDR3 is made up of 12 amino acids.

V is TRBV24-1 and J is TRBJ2-2; D may be TRBD1 or TRBD2 (5 bases each). Sequenced input: blood. The TCR sequence derives from a man aged 30 to 39 in good health. The CDR3 DNA reads TGTGCCACCAGGGGGGAGACCGGGGAGCTGTTTTTT. It translates to CATRGETGELFF.